The 5 T cell receptor beta chains below were found in one sample sequenced in a study of T cells in Graves' hyperthyroidism and ophthalmopathy. Amplification targeted TCR beta CDR3 regions from RNA transcripts. HTBI primers were the set used in a first-round RT-PCR of the TCR CDR3. In TCRdb, the multiplex PCR reads were re-called with MiXCR into one record per CDR3 protein. Of roughly 580,000 distinct CDR3 sequences in the sample, about 15% were seen once. Input material: blood. These receptors all come from a woman aged 30 to 39 with Graves' hyperthyroidism that later progressed to Graves' ophthalmopathy.

At least ten counts were recorded for this clonotype. This chain connects TRBV28 to TRBJ2-7; TRBD2 matches 8 bases. V shed 5 bases and J 4 bases; nucleotides not matched to a gene: 7. Germline CDR1 reads MDHEN; CDR2 reads SYDVKM. There are 14 residues in the CDR3. DNA of the CDR3: TGTGCCAGCAGTCCGGAGCGGGAGTGGTACGAGCAGTACTTC. Translated, it gives CASSPEREWYEQYF.

The chain joins TRBV3-1 to TRBJ2-2; 9 bases are a match to TRBD2. V was pared by 4 bases and J by 0 bases, with 6 bases of the junction left unmatched. CDR3 length equals 17 residues. Germline assignment: CDR1 LGHDT and CDR2 YNNKEL (reference sequence). CDR3 in amino acids: CASSPWAGGPNTGELFF. In nucleotides, the CDR3 is TGTGCCAGCAGCCCCTGGGCGGGAGGGCCGAACACCGGGGAGCTGTTTTTT.

Turning to this clonotype: At one boundary the junction diverges from the germline segment, which might be a read error. The chain links TRBV14 to TRBJ1-1; the match to TRBD1 covers 8 bases. In germline, CDR1 is SGHDN, CDR2 FVKESK. CDR3 length equals 14 residues. This chain's CDR3 is CTSSQGARSTEAFF. For the CDR3, the DNA is TGTACCAGCAGCCAGGGGGCCAGGAGCACTGAAGCTTTCTTT. Full variable domain (remainder filled in from reference TRBV14 and TRBJ1-1): EAGVTQFPSHSVIEKGQTVTLRCDPISGHDNLYWYRRVMGKEIKFLLHFVKESKQDESGMPNNRFLAERTGGTYSTLKVQPAELEDSGVYFCTSSQGARSTEAFFGQGTRLTVV.

In this sample, this clonotype turned up a few times. The chain combines TRBV12-5 with TRBJ1-6; D unresolved. The CDR3 contains 11 residues. The germline CDR1 and CDR2 sequences are LGHNT and FRNRAP. The V end lost 6 bases, the J end lost 7 bases, and 4 bases lay between the germline ends. Written as DNA, the CDR3 is TGTGCTAGTGGGGAAAATTCACCCCTCCACTTT. It codes for CASGENSPLHF. Based on the CDR3 plus reference TRBV12-5 and TRBJ1-6, the full variable domain is DARVTQTPRHKVTEMGQEVTMRCQPILGHNTVFWYRQTMMQGLELLAYFRNRAPLDDSGMPKDRFSAEMPDATLATLKIQPSEPRDSAVYFCASGENSPLHFGNGTRLTVT.

The chain links TRBV30 to TRBJ1-4; possible D gene TRBD1, 5 bases. Germline V CDR1 and CDR2: GTSNPN, SVGIG (reference sequence). The V gene lost 8 bases and the J gene lost 6 bases, with 16 bases spanning the gap. The CDR3 covers 13 residues. Here the CDR3 reads CAGGAGGHEKLFF. The CDR3 DNA sequence: TGTGCCGGCGGGGCGGGAGGTCATGAAAAACTGTTTTTT.